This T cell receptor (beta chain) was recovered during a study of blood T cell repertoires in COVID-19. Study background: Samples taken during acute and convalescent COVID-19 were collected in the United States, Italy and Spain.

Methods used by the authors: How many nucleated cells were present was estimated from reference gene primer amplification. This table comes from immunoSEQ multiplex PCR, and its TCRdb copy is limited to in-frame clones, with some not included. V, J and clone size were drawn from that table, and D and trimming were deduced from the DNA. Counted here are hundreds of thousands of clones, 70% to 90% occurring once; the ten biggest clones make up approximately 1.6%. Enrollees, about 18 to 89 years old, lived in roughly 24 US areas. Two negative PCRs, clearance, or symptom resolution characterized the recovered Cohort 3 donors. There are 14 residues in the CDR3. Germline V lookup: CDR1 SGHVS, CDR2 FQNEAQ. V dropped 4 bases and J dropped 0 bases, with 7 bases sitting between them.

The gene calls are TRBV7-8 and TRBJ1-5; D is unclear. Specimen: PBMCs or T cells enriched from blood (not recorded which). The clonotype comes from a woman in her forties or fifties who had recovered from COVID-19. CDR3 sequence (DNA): TGTGCCAGCAGCTACACTAATAGCAATCAGCCCCAGCATTTT. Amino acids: CASSYTNSNQPQHF.